The 8 T cell receptor beta chains listed next were all sequenced from one sample in a study of technical replicates of blood from several donors. Measured with immunoSEQ multiplex PCR; TCRdb has only the in-frame clones, and not every one. The table lists around 63,000 clones, nearly 98% of them singletons. Sample: T cells isolated from PBMCs. The origin of the receptors is a human donor in good health.

The chain has TRBV2 and TRBJ2-7; weak D call: TRBD1 (6 bases). V lost 11 bases and J 6 bases, leaving 17 bases between the germline ends. CDR3 length: 12 amino acids. Germline CDR1 reads SNHLY; CDR2 reads FYNNEI. The DNA of the CDR3 is TGTGCCGGGGGCAGGGGAGAAGGCGAGCAGTACTTC. Its translation is CAGGRGEGEQYF.

The rearrangement links TRBV7-2 to TRBJ1-2; D gene unclear. Trimming shortened V by 2 bases and J by 1 base, and 17 bases separated the two germline ends. The CDR3 has 17 residues. Germline V lookup: CDR1 SGHTA, CDR2 FQGNSA. The CDR3 DNA reads as TGTGCCAGCAGCTTATTTATTTTTACGGGGAGTAACTATGGCTACACCTTC. It encodes CASSLFIFTGSNYGYTF.

The chain combines TRBV10-1 with TRBJ2-1; no clear D gene. Per the germline V gene, CDR1 is WNHNN and CDR2 is SYGVQD (reference sequence). Trimming shortened V by 0 bases and J by 4 bases, and 10 bases separated the two germline ends. The CDR3 loop spans 15 amino acids. CDR3 coding DNA: TGCGCCAGCAGTGAGTCCGCGGTAACATACAATGAGCAGTTCTTC. Translation: CASSESAVTYNEQFF.

This rearrangement joins TRBV5-4 to TRBJ1-1, with no clear D. Germline V gene data show CDR1 as SGHNT and CDR2 as YYREEE (reference sequence). V lost 2 bases, J lost 0 bases, and 8 bases lay in between. The CDR3 totals 14 residues. Written as DNA, the CDR3 is TGTGCCAGCAGCTTTCTTACAATGAACACTGAAGCTTTCTTT. Translating it yields CASSFLTMNTEAFF.

The chain employs TRBV27 and TRBJ1-1, with TRBD1 as a possible D gene (6 bases). Germline V gene sequence: CDR1 MNHEY, CDR2 SMNVEV (reference sequence). There are 14 residues in the CDR3. The V end was cut by 6 bases, the J end by 1 base, with 12 bases between. This CDR3 is CASRPNRENTEAFF. The CDR3 DNA sequence: TGTGCCAGCAGGCCTAACAGGGAGAACACTGAAGCTTTCTTT.

The V and J genes are TRBV5-1 and TRBJ1-2; TRBD1 matches 9 bases. This CDR3 is built from 14 residues. Germline V gene lookup returns CDR1 SGHRS and CDR2 YFSETQ. With 3 bases clipped from V and 6 bases from J, the junction kept 6 bases outside the gene matches. The CDR3 reads CASSYGQGTHGYTF. The CDR3 bases are TGCGCCAGCAGCTACGGACAGGGGACTCATGGCTACACCTTC.

V is TRBV7-8 and J is TRBJ1-2; D is uncertain. The CDR3 is 13 amino acids. The germline gives CDR1 SGHVS, CDR2 FQNEAQ. V shed 4 bases and J shed 3 bases, with 9 bases lying between them. CDR3 coding DNA: TGTGCCAGCAGCTCGAATCGGGACTATGGCTACACCTTC. Translating gives CASSSNRDYGYTF. The full variable domain, rest sourced from reference TRBV7-8 and TRBJ1-2, is GAGVSQSPRYKVAKRGQDVALRCDPISGHVSLFWYQQALGQGPEFLTYFQNEAQLDKSGLPSDRFFAERPEGSVSTLKIQRTQQEDSAVYLCASSSNRDYGYTFGSGTRLTVV.

This clone showed up just once. The chain couples TRBV6-1 to TRBJ1-1, with D tentatively TRBD1 (5 bases). This CDR3 region has 13 residues. CDR1 and CDR2 from the germline V gene are MNHNS and SASEGT. V shed 5 bases and J shed 3 bases, with 10 bases lying between them. The CDR3 nucleotides read TGTGCCAGCAGTCAACAGGAATACACTGAAGCTTTCTTT. Residues: CASSQQEYTEAFF.